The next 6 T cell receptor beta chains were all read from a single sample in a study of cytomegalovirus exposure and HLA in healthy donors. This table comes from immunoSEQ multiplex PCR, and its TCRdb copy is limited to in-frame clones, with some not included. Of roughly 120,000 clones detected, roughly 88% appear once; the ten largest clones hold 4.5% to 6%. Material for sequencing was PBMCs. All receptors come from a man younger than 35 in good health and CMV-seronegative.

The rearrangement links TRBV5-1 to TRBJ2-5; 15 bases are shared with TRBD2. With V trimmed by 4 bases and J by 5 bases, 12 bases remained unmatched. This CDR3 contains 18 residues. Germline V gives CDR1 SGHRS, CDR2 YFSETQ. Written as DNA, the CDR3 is TGCGCCAGCAGCCCCGGACTAGCGGGGGGGCCAGGGTGGGAGACCCAGTACTTC. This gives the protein CASSPGLAGGPGWETQYF. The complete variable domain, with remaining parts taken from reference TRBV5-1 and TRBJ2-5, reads KAGVTQTPRYLIKTRGQQVTLSCSPISGHRSVSWYQQTPGQGLQFLFEYFSETQRNKGNFPGRFSGRQFSNSRSEMNVSTLELGDSALYLCASSPGLAGGPGWETQYFGPGTRLLVL.

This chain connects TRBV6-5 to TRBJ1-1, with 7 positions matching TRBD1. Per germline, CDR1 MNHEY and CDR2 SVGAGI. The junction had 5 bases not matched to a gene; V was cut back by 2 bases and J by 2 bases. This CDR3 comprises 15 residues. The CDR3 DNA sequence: TGTGCCAGCAGTTACGCCTACAGGGGAAACACTGAAGCTTTCTTT. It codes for CASSYAYRGNTEAFF.

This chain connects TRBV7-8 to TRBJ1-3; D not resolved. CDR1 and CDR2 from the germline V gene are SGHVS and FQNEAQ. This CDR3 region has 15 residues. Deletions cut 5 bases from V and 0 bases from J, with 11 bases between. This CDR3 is CASSLNSGSGNTIYF. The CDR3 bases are TGTGCCAGCAGCCTAAACTCAGGCTCTGGAAACACCATATATTTT.

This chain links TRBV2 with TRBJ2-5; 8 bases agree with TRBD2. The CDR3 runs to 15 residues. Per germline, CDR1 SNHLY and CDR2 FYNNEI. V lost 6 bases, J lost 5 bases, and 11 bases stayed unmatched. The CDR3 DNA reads TGTGCCAGCAGCCGGAGCGGGAGTCCCTACGAGACCCAGTACTTC. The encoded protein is CASSRSGSPYETQYF.

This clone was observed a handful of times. CDR3 loop: CASSDQGGRAFF. The CDR3 coding sequence is TGTGCCAGCAGCGACCAAGGAGGAAGGGCTTTCTTT. The J gene is TRBJ1-1, the V gene TRBV9; D unclear. V lost 3 bases and J lost 11, with 14 bases in between. The CDR3 length is 12 residues. Per germline, CDR1 SGDLS and CDR2 YYNGEE.

The CDR3 reads CASSLTIGTSGYEQYF. CDR3 DNA: TGTGCCAGCAGTTTAACGATTGGGACTAGCGGCTACGAGCAGTACTTC. The genes are TRBV27 and TRBJ2-7, with 11 bases lining up with TRBD2. The V gene end was trimmed by 2 bases and the J gene end by 3 bases; junction bases not matched to a gene: 6. Germline V lookup: CDR1 MNHEY, CDR2 SMNVEV (reference sequence). This CDR3 has 16 amino acids.